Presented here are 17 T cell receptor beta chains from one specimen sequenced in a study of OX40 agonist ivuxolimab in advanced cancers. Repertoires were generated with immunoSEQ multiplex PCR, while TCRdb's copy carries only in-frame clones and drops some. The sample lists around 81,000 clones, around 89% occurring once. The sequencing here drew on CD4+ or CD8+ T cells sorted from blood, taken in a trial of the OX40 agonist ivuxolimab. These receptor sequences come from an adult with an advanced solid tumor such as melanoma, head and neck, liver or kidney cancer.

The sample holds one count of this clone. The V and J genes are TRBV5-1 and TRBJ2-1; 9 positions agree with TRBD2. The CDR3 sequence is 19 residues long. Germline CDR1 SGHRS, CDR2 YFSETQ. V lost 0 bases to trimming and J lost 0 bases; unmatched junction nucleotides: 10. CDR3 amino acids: CASSLVGAGGLSSYNEQFF. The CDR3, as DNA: TGCGCCAGCAGCTTGGTTGGGGCGGGAGGGCTCAGCTCCTACAATGAGCAGTTCTTC.

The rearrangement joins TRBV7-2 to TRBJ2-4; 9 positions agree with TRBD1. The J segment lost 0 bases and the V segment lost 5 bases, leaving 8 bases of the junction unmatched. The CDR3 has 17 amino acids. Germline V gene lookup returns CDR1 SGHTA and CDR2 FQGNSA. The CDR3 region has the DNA TGTGCCAGCAGCCCACAGGGGGCCCGGCTAGCCAAAAACATTCAGTACTTC. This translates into CASSPQGARLAKNIQYF.

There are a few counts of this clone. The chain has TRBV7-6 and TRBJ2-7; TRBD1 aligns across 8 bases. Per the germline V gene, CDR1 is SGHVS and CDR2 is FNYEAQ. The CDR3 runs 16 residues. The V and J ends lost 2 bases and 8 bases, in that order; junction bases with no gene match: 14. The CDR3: CASSLNPGTGGIQQYF. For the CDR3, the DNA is TGTGCCAGCAGCTTAAACCCAGGCACAGGGGGTATTCAGCAGTACTTC.

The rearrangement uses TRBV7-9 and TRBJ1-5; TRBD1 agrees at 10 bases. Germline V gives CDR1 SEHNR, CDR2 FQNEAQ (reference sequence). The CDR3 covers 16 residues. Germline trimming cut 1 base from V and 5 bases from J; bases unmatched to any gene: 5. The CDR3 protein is CASSLDQDRGYQPQHF. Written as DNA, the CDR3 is TGTGCCAGCAGCTTAGATCAGGACAGGGGGTATCAGCCCCAGCATTTT.

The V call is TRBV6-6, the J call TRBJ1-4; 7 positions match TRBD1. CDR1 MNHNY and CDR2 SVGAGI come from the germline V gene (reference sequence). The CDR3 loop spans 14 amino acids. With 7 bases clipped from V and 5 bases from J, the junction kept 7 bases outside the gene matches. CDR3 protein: CASIGQEKNEKLFF. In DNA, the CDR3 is TGTGCCAGCATTGGACAGGAAAAGAATGAAAAACTGTTTTTT.

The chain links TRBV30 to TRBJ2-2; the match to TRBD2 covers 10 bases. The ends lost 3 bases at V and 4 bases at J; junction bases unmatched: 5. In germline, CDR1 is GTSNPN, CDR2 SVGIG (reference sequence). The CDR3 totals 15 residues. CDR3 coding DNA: TGTGCCTGGAGGACGACTAGCGGGCCCACCGGGGAGCTGTTTTTT. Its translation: CAWRTTSGPTGELFF.

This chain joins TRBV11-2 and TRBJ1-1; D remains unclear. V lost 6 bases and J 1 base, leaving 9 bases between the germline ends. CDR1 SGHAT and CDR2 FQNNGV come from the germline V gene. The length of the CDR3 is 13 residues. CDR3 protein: CASSRVANTEAFF. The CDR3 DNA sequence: TGTGCCAGCAGTCGAGTGGCGAACACTGAAGCTTTCTTT. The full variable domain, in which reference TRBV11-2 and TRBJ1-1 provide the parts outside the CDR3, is EAGVAQSPRYKIIEKRQSVAFWCNPISGHATLYWYQQILGQGPKLLIQFQNNGVVDDSQLPKDRFSAERLKGVDSTLKIQPAKLEDSAVYLCASSRVANTEAFFGQGTRLTVV.

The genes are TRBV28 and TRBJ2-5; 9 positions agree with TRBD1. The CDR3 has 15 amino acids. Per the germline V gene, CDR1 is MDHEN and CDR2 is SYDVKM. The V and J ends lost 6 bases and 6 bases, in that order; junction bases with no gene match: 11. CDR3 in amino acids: CASRVQGQGRKTQYF. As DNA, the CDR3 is TGTGCCAGCAGAGTCCAGGGACAGGGACGAAAGACCCAGTACTTC.

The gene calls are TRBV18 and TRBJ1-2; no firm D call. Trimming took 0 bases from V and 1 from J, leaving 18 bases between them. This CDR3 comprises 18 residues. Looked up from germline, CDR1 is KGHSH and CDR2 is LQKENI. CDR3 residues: CASSPPGEFRKINYGYTF. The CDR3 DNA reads TGTGCCAGCTCACCACCGGGAGAGTTTAGGAAAATTAACTATGGCTACACCTTC.

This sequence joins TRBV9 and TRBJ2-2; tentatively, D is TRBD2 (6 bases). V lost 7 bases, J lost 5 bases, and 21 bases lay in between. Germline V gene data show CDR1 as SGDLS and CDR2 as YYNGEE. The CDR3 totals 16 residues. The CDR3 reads CASQSGGALTTGELFF. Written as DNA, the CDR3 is TGTGCCAGCCAAAGTGGAGGGGCCTTAACGACCGGGGAGCTGTTTTTT.

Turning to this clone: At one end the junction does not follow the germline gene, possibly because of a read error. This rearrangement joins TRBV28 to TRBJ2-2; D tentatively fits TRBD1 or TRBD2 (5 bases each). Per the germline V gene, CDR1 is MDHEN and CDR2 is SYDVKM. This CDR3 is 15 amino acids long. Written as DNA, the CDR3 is TGTGCCAGCAGCTTATCCGGGACCCCACCCGGGGAGCTGTTTTTT. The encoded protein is CASSLSGTPPGELFF.

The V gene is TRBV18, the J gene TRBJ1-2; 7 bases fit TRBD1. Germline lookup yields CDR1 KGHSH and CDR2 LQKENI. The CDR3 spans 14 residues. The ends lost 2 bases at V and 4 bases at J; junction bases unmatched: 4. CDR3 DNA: TGTGCCAGCTCACCAACAGGGGTGGCCTATGGCTACACCTTC. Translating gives CASSPTGVAYGYTF.

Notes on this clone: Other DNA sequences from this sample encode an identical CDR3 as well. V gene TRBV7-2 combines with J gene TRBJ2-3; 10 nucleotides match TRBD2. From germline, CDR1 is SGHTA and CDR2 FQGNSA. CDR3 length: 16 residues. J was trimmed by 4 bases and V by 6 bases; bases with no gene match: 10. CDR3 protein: CASSFGASGSPDTQYF. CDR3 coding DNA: TGTGCCAGCAGTTTTGGGGCTAGCGGGAGCCCAGATACGCAGTATTTT.

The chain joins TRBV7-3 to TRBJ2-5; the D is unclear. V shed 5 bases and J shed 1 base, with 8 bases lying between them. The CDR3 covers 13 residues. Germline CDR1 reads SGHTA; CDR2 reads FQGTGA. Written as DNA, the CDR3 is TGTGCCAGCAGCCGGTTGCTCCAAGAGACCCAGTACTTC. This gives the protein CASSRLLQETQYF. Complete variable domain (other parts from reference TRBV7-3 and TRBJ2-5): GAGVSQTPSNKVTEKGKYVELRCDPISGHTALYWYRQSLGQGPEFLIYFQGTGAADDSGLPNDRFFAVRPEGSVSTLKIQRTERGDSAVYLCASSRLLQETQYFGPGTRLLVL.

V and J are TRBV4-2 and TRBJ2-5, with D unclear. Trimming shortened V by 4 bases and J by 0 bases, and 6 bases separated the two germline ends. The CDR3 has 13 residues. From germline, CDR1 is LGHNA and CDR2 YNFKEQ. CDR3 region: CASSLNYQETQYF. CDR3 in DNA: TGTGCCAGCAGCCTAAATTACCAAGAGACCCAGTACTTC.

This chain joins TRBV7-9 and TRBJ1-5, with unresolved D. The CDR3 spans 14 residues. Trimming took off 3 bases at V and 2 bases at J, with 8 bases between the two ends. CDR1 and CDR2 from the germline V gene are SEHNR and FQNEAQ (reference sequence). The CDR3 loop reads CASSLTSGNQPQHF. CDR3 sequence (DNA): TGTGCCAGCAGCTTGACTTCGGGCAATCAGCCCCAGCATTTT.

The CDR3 DNA reads as TGTGCCAGCAGCTTCGGACGGGCTAGCACAGATACGCAGTATTTT. Encoded protein: CASSFGRASTDTQYF. The genes are TRBV7-9 and TRBJ2-3; D uncertain. Germline V gene lookup returns CDR1 SEHNR and CDR2 FQNEAQ (reference sequence). The V end lost 3 bases, the J end lost 0 bases, and 10 bases lay between the germline ends. The CDR3 sequence is 15 residues long.